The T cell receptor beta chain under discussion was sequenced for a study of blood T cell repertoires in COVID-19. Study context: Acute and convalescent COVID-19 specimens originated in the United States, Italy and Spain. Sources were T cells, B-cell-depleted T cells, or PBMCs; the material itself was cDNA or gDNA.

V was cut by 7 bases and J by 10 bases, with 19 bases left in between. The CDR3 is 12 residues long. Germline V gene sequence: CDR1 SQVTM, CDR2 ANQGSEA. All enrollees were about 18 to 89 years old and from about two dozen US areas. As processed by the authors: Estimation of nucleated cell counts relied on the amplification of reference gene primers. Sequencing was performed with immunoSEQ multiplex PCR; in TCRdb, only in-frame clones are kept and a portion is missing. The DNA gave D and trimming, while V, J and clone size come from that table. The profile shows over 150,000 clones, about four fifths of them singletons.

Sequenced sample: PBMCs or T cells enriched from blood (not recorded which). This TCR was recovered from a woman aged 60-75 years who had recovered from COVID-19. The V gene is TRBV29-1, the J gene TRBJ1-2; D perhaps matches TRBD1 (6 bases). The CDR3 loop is CSGKEWGGDYTF. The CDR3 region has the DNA TGCAGCGGAAAAGAATGGGGGGGCGACTACACCTTC.